Sequencing of this T cell receptor beta chain was carried out in a study of blood T cell repertoires in COVID-19. The CDR3 runs 14 residues. Germline loops: CDR1 MNHEY, CDR2 SVGEGT. Trimming removed 2 bases from V and 7 bases from J, with 11 bases in between. Only in-frame clones appear in the TCRdb table, and some are missing; sequencing was by immunoSEQ multiplex PCR. The table has 180,000 or so clones, approximately 80% seen once. The clonotype was recovered from a woman in her sixties who had recovered from COVID-19. What was sequenced was PBMCs or T cells enriched from blood (not recorded which). V usage is TRBV6-2 or TRBV6-3 and J usage is TRBJ2-2, with D possibly matching TRBD2 (6 bases). The CDR3 nucleotides read TGTGCCAGCAGTTACCCACTAGCCTTCGGGGAGCTGTTTTTT. It is translated as CASSYPLAFGELFF.